Detailed here is one T cell receptor (beta chain). Method: immunoSEQ multiplex PCR; TCRdb's copy keeps in-frame clones and lacks some. The sample shows 110,000 to 150,000 clones, approximately 90% of them seen only once. This CDR3 comprises 14 residues. Losses at the gene ends were 3 bases for V and 6 bases for J; bases not matched to a gene: 4. Germline assignment: CDR1 SGDLS and CDR2 YYNGEE. This entry is derived from a study of T cell responses to AZD1222 COVID-19 vaccine. The chain carries TRBV9 and TRBJ2-1; 9 nucleotides align to TRBD2. This sample comprised peripheral blood, obtained 28 days after the second AZD1222 dose. The sequence derives from an adult who received the AZD1222 COVID-19 vaccine. The CDR3 loop is CASSAAGGRNEQFF. DNA of the CDR3: TGTGCCAGCAGCGCAGCGGGGGGCCGCAATGAGCAGTTCTTC. Full variable domain (rest looked up from reference TRBV9 and TRBJ2-1): DSGVTQTPKHLITATGQRVTLRCSPRSGDLSVYWYQQSLDQGLQFLIQYYNGEERAKGNILERFSAQQFPDLHSELNLSSLELGDSALYFCASSAAGGRNEQFFGPGTRLTVL.